This entry lists 7 T cell receptor beta chains sequenced from one sample in a study of cytomegalovirus exposure and HLA in healthy donors. Clones were sequenced by immunoSEQ multiplex PCR, and TCRdb holds only the in-frame ones, with some missing. The sample yields tens of thousands of clones, roughly 94% seen once. The sample was PBMCs. The source is a man between 18 and 35 years old in good health and CMV-seropositive.

This chain joins TRBV7-3 and TRBJ2-3; 7 bases are shared with TRBD2. The CDR3 runs 17 residues. Germline V gene sequence: CDR1 SGHTA, CDR2 FQGTGA. The V segment lost 0 bases and the J segment 0 bases; nucleotides outside the gene matches: 6. CDR3 sequence reads: CASSLTPTSPSTDTQYF. As DNA, the CDR3 is TGTGCCAGCAGCTTAACCCCGACTAGCCCTAGCACAGATACGCAGTATTTT.

The V call is TRBV27, the J call TRBJ1-2; TRBD1 might be the D (5 bases). CDR3 length: 14 residues. Germline CDR1 is MNHEY and CDR2 is SMNVEV (reference sequence). V shed 2 bases and J shed 4 bases, with 11 bases lying between them. The CDR3 DNA sequence: TGTGCCAGCAGTTTAGGTACGGACACCTATGGCTACACCTTC. This sequence encodes CASSLGTDTYGYTF.

The J gene is TRBJ1-1, the V gene TRBV7-2, with 7 bases identical to TRBD1. Germline CDR1 and CDR2: SGHTA and FQGNSA. V dropped 4 bases and J dropped 2; count of bases not matched to a gene: 7. The CDR3 extends over 15 amino acids. CDR3 protein: CASSSRDRLNTEAFF. For the CDR3, the DNA is TGTGCCAGCAGCTCGAGGGACAGACTAAACACTGAAGCTTTCTTT.

The chain has TRBV28 and TRBJ1-1, with 8 bases fitting TRBD1. The CDR3 loop spans 15 amino acids. Germline V lookup: CDR1 MDHEN, CDR2 SYDVKM. With V trimmed by 5 bases and J by 5 bases, 10 bases remained unmatched. In DNA form, the CDR3 reads TGTGCCAGCAGTCCTACCGGACAGGGTTGGACTGAAGCTTTCTTT. Translation gives CASSPTGQGWTEAFF.

V is TRBV5-6 and J is TRBJ2-7, with TRBD1 identical over 7 bases. Germline CDR1 and CDR2: SGHDT and YYEEEE. This CDR3 is 13 amino acids long. Trimming cost V 4 bases and J 2 bases; bases outside gene matches: 3. The CDR3 sequence is CASSAGTAYEQYF. The CDR3 nucleotides are TGTGCCAGCAGCGCCGGGACAGCCTACGAGCAGTACTTC.

The rearrangement uses TRBV5-8 and TRBJ1-2, with D possibly TRBD1 on 5 matching bases. Trimming took off 0 bases at V and 8 bases at J, with 11 bases between the two ends. Germline CDR1 SGHTS, CDR2 YDEGEE. This CDR3 is built from 13 residues. In DNA, the CDR3 is TGTGCCAGCAGCTTGGGGGGGGAACGAGGCTACACCTTC. Its protein product is CASSLGGERGYTF. The full variable domain, rest sourced from reference TRBV5-8 and TRBJ1-2, is EAGVTQSPTHLIKTRGQQATLRCSPISGHTSVYWYQQALGLGLQFLLWYDEGEERNRGNFPPRFSGRQFPNYSSELNVNALELEDSALYLCASSLGGERGYTFGSGTRLTVV.

The chain recombines TRBV28 with TRBJ1-5, with a tentative D call TRBD1 (6 bases). Trimming pared 5 bases from V and 1 base from J, leaving 9 bases between. Per the germline V gene, CDR1 is MDHEN and CDR2 is SYDVKM. The CDR3 extends over 14 amino acids. CDR3 region: CASSTTGSNQPQHF. Written as DNA, the CDR3 is TGTGCCAGCAGTACTACAGGGAGCAATCAGCCCCAGCATTTT.